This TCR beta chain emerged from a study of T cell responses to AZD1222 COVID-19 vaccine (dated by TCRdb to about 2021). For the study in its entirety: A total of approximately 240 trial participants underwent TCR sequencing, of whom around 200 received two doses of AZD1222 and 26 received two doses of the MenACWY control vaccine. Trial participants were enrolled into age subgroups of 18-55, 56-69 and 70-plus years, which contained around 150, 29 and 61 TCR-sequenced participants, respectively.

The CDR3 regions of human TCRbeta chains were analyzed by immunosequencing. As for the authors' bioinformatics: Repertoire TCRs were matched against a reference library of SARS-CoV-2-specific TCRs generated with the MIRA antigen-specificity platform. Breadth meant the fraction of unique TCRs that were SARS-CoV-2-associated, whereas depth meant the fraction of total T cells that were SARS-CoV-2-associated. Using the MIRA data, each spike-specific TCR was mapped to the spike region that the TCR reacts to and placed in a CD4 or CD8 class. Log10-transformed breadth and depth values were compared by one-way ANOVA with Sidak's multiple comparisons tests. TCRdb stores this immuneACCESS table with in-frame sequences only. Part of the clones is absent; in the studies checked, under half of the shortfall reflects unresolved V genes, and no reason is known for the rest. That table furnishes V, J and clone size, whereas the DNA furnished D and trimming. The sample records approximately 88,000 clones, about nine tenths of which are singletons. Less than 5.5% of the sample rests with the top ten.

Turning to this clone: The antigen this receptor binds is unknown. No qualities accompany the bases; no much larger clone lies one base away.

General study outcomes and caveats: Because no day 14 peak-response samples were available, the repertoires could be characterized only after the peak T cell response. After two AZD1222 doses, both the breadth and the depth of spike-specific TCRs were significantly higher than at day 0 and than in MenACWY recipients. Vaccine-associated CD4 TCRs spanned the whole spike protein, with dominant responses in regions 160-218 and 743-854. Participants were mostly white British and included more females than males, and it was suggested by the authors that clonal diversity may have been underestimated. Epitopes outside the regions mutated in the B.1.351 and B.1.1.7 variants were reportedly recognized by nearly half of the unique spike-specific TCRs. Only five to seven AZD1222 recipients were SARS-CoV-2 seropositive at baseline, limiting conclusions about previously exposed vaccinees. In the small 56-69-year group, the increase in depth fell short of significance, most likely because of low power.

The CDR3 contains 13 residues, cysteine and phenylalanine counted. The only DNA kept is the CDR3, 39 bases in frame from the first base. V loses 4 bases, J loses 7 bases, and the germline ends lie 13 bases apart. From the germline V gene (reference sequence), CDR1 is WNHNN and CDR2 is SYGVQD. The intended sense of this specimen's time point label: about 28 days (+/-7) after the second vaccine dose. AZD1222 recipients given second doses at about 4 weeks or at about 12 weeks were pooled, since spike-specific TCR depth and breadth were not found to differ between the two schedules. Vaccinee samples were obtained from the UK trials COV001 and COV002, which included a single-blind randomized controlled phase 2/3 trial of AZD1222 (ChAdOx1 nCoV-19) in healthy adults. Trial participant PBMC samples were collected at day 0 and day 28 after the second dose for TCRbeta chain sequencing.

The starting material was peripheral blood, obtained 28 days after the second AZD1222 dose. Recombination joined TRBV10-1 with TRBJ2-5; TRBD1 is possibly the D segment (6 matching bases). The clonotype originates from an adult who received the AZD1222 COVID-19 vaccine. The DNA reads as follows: TGCGCCAGCAGTGGGGGACAAGGTTTGACCCAGTACTTC. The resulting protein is CASSGGQGLTQYF.